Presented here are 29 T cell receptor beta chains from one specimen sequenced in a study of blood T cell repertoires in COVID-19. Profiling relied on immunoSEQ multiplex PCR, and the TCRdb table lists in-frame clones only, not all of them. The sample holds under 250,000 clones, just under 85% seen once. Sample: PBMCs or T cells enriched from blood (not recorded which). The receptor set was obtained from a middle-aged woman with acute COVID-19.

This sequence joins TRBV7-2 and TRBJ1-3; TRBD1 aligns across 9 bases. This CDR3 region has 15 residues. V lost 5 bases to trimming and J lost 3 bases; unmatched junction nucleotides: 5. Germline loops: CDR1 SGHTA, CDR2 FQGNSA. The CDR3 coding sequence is TGTGCCAGCAGCCTCCGGACAGGGGATGGAAACACCATATATTTT. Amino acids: CASSLRTGDGNTIYF.

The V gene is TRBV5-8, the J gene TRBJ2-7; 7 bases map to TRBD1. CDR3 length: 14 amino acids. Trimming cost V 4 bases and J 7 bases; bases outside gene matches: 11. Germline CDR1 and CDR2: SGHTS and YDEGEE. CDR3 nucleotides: TGTGCCAGCAGCCCGGTGTACAGGGGTCGGGAGCAGTACTTC. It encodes CASSPVYRGREQYF.

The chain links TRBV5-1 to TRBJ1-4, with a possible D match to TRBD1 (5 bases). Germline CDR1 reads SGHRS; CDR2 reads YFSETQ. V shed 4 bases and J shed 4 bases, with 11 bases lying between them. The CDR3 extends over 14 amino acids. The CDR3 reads CASSTGADNEKLFF. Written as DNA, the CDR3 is TGCGCCAGCAGCACAGGAGCCGATAATGAAAAACTGTTTTTT.

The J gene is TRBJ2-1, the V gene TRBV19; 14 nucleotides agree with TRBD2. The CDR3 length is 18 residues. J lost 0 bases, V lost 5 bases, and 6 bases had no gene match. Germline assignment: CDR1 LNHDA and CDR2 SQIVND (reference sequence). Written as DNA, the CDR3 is TGTGCCAGTAGTGGGTGGACTAGCGGGGGGAGCTCCTACAATGAGCAGTTCTTC. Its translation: CASSGWTSGGSSYNEQFF.

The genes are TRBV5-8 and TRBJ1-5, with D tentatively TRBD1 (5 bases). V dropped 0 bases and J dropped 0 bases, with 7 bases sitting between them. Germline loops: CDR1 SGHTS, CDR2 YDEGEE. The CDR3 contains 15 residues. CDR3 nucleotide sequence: TGTGCCAGCAGCTTGGGACAGTATAGCAATCAGCCCCAGCATTTT. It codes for CASSLGQYSNQPQHF. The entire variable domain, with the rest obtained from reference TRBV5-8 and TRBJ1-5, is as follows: EAGVTQSPTHLIKTRGQQATLRCSPISGHTSVYWYQQALGLGLQFLLWYDEGEERNRGNFPPRFSGRQFPNYSSELNVNALELEDSALYLCASSLGQYSNQPQHFGDGTRLSIL.

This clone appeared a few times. The CDR3 coding sequence is TGTGCCAGCAGTGAACCCGGACAGGGATCAGCACCCCTCCACTTT. Translating it yields CASSEPGQGSAPLHF. The rearrangement uses TRBV6-1 and TRBJ1-6; 8 bases align to TRBD1. V shed 2 bases, J shed 11 bases, and the junction held 8 bases outside the gene matches. CDR3 length: 15 residues. Germline CDR1 MNHNS, CDR2 SASEGT.

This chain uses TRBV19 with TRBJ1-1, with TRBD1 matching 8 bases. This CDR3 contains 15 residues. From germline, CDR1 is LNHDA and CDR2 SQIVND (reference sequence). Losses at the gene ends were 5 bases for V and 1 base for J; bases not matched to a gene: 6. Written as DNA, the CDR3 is TGTGCCAGTAGTCGCGCAGGGGGCGCGAACACTGAAGCTTTCTTT. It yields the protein CASSRAGGANTEAFF.

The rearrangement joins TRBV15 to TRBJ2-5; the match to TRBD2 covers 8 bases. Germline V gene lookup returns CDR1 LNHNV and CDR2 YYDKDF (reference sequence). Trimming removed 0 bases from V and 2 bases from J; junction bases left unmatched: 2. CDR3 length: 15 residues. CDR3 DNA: TGTGCCACCAGCAGAGATGGGACTAGTCAAGAGACCCAGTACTTC. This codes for CATSRDGTSQETQYF.

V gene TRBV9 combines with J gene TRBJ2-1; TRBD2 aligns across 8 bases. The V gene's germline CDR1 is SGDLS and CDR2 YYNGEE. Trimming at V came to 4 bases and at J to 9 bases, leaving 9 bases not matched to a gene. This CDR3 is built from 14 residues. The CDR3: CASSPGLREGEQFF. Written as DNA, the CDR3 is TGTGCCAGCAGCCCGGGACTACGGGAGGGTGAGCAGTTCTTC. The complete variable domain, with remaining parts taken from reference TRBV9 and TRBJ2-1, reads DSGVTQTPKHLITATGQRVTLRCSPRSGDLSVYWYQQSLDQGLQFLIQYYNGEERAKGNILERFSAQQFPDLHSELNLSSLELGDSALYFCASSPGLREGEQFFGPGTRLTVL.

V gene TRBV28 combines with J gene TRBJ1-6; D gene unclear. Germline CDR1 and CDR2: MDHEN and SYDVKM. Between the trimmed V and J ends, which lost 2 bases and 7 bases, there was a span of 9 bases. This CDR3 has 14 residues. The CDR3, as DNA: TGTGCCAGCAGTTTAAACGCGGGCAATTCACCCCTCCACTTT. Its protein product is CASSLNAGNSPLHF.

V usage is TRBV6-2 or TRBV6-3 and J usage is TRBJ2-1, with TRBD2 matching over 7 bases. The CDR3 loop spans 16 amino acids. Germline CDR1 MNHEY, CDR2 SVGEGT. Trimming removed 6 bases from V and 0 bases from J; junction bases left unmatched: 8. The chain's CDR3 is CASSPSGVSSYNEQFF. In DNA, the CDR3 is TGTGCCAGCAGCCCCAGCGGGGTAAGCTCCTACAATGAGCAGTTCTTC.

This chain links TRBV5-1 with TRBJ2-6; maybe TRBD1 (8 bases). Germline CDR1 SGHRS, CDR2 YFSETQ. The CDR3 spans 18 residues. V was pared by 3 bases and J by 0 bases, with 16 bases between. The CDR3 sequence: CASSSYRGGTSGANVLTF. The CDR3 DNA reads TGCGCCAGCAGCTCCTACAGGGGGGGGACCTCTGGGGCCAACGTCCTGACTTTC. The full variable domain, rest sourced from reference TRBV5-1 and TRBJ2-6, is KAGVTQTPRYLIKTRGQQVTLSCSPISGHRSVSWYQQTPGQGLQFLFEYFSETQRNKGNFPGRFSGRQFSNSRSEMNVSTLELGDSALYLCASSSYRGGTSGANVLTFGAGSRLTVL.

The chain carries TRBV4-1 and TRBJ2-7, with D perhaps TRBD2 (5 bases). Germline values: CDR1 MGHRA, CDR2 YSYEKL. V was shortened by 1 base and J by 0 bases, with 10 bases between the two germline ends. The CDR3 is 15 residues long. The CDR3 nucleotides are TGCGCCAGCAGCCAAGTACGAGGGAGCTCCTACGAGCAGTACTTC. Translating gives CASSQVRGSSYEQYF.

The CDR3 spells CASSQTSNEQFF. As DNA, the CDR3 is TGTGCCAGCAGCCAGACTAGCAATGAGCAGTTCTTC. The chain carries TRBV11-2 and TRBJ2-1; D possibly corresponds to TRBD2 (6 bases). The V end was cut by 5 bases, the J end by 6 bases, with 8 bases between. This CDR3 is built from 12 residues. Per germline, CDR1 SGHAT and CDR2 FQNNGV.

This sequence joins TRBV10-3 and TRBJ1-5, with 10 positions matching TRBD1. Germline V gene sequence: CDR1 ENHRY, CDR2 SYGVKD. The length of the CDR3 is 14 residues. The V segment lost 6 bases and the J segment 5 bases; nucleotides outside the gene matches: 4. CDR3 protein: CAISHGTGDQPQHF. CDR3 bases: TGTGCCATCAGCCATGGGACAGGGGATCAGCCCCAGCATTTT.

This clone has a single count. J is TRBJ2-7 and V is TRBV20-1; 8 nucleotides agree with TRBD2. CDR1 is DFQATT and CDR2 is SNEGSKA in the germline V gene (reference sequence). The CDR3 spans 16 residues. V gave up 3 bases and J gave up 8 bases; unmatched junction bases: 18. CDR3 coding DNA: TGCAGTGCTAGTGACGGAAAGCGGGGGCTAGATATACAGCAGTACTTC. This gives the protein CSASDGKRGLDIQQYF.

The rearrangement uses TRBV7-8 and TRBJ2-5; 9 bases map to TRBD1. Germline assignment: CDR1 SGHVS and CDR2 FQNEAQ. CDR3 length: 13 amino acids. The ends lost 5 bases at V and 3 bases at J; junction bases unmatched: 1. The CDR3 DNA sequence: TGTGCCAGCAGCCGACAGGGGGAAGAGACCCAGTACTTC. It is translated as CASSRQGEETQYF.

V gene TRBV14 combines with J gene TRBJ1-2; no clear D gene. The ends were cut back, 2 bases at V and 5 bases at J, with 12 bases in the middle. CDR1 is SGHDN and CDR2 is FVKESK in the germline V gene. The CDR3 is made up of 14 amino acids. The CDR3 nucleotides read TGTGCCAGCAGCCAACTAAACGGCGGGTATGGCTACACCTTC. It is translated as CASSQLNGGYGYTF.

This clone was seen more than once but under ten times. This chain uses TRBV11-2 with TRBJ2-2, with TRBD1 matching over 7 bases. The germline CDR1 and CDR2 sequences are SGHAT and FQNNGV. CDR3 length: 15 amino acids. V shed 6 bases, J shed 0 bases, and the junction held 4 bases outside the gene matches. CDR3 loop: CASRRTGPNTGELFF. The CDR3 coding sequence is TGTGCCAGCAGAAGGACAGGACCGAACACCGGGGAGCTGTTTTTT.

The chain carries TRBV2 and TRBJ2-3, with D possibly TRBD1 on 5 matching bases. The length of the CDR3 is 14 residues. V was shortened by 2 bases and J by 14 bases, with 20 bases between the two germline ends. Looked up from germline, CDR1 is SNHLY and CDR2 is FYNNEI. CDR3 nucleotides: TGTGCCAGCAGTGAATTATTGGGGCCCGCCGCCCGGTATTTT. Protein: CASSELLGPAARYF.

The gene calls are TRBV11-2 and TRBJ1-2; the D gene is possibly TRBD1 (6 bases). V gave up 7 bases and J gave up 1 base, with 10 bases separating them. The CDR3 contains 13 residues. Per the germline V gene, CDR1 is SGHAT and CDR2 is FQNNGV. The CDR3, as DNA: TGTGCCAGCACGACAGGTGGTAACTATGGCTACACCTTC. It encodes CASTTGGNYGYTF.

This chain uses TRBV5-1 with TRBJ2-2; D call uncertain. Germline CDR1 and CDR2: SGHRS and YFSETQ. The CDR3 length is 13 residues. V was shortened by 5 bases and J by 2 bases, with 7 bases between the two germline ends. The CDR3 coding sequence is TGCGCCAGCAGGCCAGGCAACACCGGGGAGCTGTTTTTT. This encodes CASRPGNTGELFF.

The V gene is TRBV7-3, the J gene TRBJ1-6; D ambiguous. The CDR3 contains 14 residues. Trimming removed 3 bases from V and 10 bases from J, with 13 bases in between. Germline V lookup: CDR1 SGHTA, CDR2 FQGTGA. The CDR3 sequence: CASSLGRVNSPLHF. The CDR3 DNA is TGTGCCAGCAGCTTGGGTCGGGTTAACTCACCCCTCCACTTT.

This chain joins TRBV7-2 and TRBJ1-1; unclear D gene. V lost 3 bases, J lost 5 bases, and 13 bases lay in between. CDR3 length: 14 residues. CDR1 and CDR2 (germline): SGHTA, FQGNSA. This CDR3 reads CASSFRMTRTEAFF. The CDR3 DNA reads TGTGCCAGCAGCTTCAGGATGACACGGACTGAAGCTTTCTTT.

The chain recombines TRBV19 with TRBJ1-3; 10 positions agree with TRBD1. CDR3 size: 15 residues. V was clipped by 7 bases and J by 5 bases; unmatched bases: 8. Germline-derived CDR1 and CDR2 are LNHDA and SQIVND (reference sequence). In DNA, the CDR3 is TGTGCCAGTACCGAGGACAGGGGGACCCGAAACACCATATATTTT. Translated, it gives CASTEDRGTRNTIYF.

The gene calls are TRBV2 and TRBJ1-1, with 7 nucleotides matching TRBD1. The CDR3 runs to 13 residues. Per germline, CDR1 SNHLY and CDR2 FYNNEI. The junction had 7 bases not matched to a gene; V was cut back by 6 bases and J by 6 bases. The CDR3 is CASRGHQGAEAFF. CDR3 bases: TGTGCCAGCAGAGGTCACCAGGGGGCTGAAGCTTTCTTT.

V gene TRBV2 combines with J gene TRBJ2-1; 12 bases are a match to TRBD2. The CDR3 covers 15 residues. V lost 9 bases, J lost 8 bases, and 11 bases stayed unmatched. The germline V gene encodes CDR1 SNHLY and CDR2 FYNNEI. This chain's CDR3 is CARTTSGSVTDEQFF. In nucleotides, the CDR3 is TGTGCCAGAACGACTAGCGGGAGTGTTACGGATGAGCAGTTCTTC.

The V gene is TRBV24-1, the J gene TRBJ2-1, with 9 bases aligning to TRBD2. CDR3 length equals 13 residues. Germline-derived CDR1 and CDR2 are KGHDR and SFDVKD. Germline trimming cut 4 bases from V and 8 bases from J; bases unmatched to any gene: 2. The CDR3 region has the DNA TGTGCCACCAGTGAAGTAGCGGGGGATGAGCAGTTCTTC. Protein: CATSEVAGDEQFF.

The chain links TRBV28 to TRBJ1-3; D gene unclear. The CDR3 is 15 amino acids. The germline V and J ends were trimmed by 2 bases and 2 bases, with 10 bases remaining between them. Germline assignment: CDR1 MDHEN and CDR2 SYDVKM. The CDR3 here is CASSLGLAAGNTIYF. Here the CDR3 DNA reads TGTGCCAGCAGTTTAGGGCTGGCAGCTGGAAACACCATATATTTT.